This TCR beta chain is drawn from a study of blood T cells in healthy people across ages. Study-wide points: Estimated diversity across one million T cells was deemed an underestimate.

With regard to this clonotype: Its antigen is as yet unknown.

V trimming: 6 bases; J trimming: 4 bases; junction bases outside the gene matches: 6. This CDR3 comprises 14 residues. For the second PCR, which ran for about 6 to 11 cycles, a sample-barcoded 5' primer and a J-beta primer mix were used. TCRdb analysed the 5' RACE reads with MiXCR anew, one entry per CDR3 protein. The profile covers approximately 810,000 distinct CDR3 sequences, with under 40% appearing a single time and roughly 13% taken by the ten largest. The donors, healthy Caucasians from Russia, were aged roughly 6 to 90. The sequencing input was blood. This TCR was sampled from a man aged 18-30 years in good health. The chain is built from TRBV12-3 or TRBV12-4 and TRBJ1-1, with 9 bases matching TRBD1. The CDR3 protein is CASRQGAAGTEAFF. CDR3 coding DNA: TGTGCCAGCAGACAGGGGGCTGCGGGCACTGAAGCTTTCTTT.